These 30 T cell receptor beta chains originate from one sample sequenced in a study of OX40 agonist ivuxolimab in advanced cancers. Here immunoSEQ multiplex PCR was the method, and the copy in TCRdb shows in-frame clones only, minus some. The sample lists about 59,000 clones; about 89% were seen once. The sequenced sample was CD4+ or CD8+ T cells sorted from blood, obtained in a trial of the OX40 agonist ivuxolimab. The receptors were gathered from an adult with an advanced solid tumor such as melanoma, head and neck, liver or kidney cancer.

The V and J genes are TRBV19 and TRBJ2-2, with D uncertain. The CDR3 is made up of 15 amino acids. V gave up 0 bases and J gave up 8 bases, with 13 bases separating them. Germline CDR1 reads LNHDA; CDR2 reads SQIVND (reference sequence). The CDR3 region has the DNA TGTGCCAGTAGTATAGACTACAACTTGGGGGGGGAGCTGTTTTTT. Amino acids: CASSIDYNLGGELFF.

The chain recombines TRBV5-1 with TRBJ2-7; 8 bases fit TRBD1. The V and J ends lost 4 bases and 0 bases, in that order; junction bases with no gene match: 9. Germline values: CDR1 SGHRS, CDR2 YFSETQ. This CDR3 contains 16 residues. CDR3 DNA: TGCGCCAGCAGCGCCGCTTGGACAGGGACCTCCTACGAGCAGTACTTC. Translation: CASSAAWTGTSYEQYF.

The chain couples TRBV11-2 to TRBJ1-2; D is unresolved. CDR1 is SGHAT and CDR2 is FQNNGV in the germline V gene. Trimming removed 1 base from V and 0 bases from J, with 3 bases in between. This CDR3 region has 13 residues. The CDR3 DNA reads TGTGCCAGCAGCTTAGCAGCTAACTATGGCTACACCTTC. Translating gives CASSLAANYGYTF. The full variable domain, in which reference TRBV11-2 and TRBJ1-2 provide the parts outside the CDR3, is EAGVAQSPRYKIIEKRQSVAFWCNPISGHATLYWYQQILGQGPKLLIQFQNNGVVDDSQLPKDRFSAERLKGVDSTLKIQPAKLEDSAVYLCASSLAANYGYTFGSGTRLTVV.

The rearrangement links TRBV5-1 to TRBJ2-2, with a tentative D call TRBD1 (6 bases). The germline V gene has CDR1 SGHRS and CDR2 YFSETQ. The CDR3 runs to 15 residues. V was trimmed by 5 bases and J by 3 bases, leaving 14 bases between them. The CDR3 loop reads CASRPRGSYTGELFF. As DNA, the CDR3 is TGCGCCAGCAGACCCAGGGGATCGTACACCGGGGAGCTGTTTTTT.

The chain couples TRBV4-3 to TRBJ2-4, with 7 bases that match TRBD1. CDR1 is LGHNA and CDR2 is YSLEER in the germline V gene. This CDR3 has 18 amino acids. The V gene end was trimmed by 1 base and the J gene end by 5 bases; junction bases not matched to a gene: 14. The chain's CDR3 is CASSQVFGQGDLQNIQYF. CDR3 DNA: TGCGCCAGCAGCCAAGTATTTGGTCAGGGGGATCTCCAAAACATTCAGTACTTC.

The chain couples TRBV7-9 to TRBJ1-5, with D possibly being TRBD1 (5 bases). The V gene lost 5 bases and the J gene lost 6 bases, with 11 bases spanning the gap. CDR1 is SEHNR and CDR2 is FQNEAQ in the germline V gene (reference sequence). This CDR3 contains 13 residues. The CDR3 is CASSPPGGQPQHF. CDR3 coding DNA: TGTGCCAGCAGCCCTCCCGGGGGTCAGCCCCAGCATTTT.

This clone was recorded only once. The CDR3 here is CATGQGSYEQYF. The DNA of the CDR3 is TGTGCCACTGGACAGGGCTCCTACGAGCAGTACTTC. The V gene is TRBV6-5, the J gene TRBJ2-7; TRBD1 matches 8 bases. CDR1 is MNHEY and CDR2 is SVGAGI in the germline V gene. V was clipped by 10 bases and J by 0 bases; unmatched bases: 2. This CDR3 is 12 amino acids long.

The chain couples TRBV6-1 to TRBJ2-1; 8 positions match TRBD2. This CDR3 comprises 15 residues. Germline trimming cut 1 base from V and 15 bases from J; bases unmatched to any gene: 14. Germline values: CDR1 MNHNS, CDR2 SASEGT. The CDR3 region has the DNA TGTGCCAGCAGTGAAGTTCGGGGGGGCCTGGTTCGAATGTTCTTC. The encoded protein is CASSEVRGGLVRMFF.

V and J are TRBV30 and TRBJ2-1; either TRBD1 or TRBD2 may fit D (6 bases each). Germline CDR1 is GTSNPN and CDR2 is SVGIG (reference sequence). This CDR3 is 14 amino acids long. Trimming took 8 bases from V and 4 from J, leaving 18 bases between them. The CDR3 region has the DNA TGTGCCCTCGGGTCAGGAGGGGGGTACAATGAGCAGTTCTTC. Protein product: CALGSGGGYNEQFF.

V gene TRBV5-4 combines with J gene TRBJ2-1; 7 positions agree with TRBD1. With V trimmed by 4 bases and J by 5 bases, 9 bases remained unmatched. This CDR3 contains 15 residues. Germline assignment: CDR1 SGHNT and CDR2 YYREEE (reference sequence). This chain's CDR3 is CASSQKDRADNEQFF. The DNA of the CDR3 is TGTGCCAGCAGCCAAAAAGACAGGGCCGACAATGAGCAGTTCTTC.

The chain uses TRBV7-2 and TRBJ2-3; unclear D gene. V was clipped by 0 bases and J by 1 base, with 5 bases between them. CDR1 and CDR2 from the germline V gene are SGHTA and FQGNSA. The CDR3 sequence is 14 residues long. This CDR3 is CASSLAWGTDTQYF. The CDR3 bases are TGTGCCAGCAGCTTAGCCTGGGGCACAGATACGCAGTATTTT.

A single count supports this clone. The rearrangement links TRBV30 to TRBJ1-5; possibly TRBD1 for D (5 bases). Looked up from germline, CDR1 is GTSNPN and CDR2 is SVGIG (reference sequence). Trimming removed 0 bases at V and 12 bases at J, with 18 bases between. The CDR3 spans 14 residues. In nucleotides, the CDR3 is TGTGCCTGGAGTGTACAACAGGAGGGATTCATCCAGCATTTT. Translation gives CAWSVQQEGFIQHF.

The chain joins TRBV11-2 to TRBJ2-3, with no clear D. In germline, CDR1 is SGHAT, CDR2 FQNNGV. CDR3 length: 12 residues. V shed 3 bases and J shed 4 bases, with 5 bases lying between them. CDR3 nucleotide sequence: TGTGCCAGCAGCTTGGTTTCAGATACGCAGTATTTT. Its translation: CASSLVSDTQYF.

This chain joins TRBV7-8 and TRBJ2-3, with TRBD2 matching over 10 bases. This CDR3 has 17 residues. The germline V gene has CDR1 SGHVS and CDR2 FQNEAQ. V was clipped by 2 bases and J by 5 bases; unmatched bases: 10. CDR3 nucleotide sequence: TGTGCCAGCAGCTTAATTCTCCAAGCGGGAGGGAGAGATACGCAGTATTTT. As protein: CASSLILQAGGRDTQYF.

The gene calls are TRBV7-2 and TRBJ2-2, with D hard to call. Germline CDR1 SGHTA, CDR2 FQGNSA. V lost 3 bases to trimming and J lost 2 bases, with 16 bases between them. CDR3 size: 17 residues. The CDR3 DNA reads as TGTGCCAGCAGCTTCGACCCCCCCTGGGCCAACACCGGGGAGCTGTTTTTT. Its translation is CASSFDPPWANTGELFF.

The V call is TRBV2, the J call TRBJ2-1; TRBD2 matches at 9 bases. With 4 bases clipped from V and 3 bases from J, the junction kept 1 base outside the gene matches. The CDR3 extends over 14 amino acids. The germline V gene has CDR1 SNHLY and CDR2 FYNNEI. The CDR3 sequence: CASSGGRDYNEQFF. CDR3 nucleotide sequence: TGTGCCAGCAGTGGCGGGAGGGACTACAATGAGCAGTTCTTC.

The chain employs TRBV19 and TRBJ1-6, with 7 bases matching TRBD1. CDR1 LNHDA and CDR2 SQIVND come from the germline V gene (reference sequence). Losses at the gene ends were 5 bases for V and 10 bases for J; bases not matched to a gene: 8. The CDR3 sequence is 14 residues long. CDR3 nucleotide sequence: TGTGCCAGTAGTGCCGGGACAGTGGACTCACCCCTCCACTTT. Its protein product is CASSAGTVDSPLHF.

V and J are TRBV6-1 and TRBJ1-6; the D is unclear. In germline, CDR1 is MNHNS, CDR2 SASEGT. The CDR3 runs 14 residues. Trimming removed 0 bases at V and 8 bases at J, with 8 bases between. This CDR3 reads CASSEALQHSPLHF. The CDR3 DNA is TGTGCCAGCAGTGAAGCGCTACAGCATTCACCCCTCCACTTT.

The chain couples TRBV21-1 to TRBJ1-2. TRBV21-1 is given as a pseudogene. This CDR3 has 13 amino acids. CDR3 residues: CASSRGANYGYTF. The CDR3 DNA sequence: TGTGCCAGCAGCCGGGGGGCTAACTATGGCTACACCTTC.

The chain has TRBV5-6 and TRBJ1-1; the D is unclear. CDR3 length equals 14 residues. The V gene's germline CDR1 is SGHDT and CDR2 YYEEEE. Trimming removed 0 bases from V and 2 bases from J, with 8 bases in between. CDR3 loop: CASSLGVSNTEAFF. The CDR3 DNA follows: TGTGCCAGCAGCTTGGGGGTCAGCAACACTGAAGCTTTCTTT.

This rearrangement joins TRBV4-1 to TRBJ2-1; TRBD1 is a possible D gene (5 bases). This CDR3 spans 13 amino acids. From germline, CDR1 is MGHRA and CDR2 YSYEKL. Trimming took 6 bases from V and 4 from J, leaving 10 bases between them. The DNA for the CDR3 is TGCGCCAGCAGTAGAGCAGGGTACAATGAGCAGTTCTTC. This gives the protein CASSRAGYNEQFF.

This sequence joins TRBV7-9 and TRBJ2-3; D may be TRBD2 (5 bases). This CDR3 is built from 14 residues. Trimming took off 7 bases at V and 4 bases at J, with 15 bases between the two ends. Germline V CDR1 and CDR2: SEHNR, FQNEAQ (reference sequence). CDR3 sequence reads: CASTRLSSADTQYF. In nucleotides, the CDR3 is TGTGCCAGCACCAGACTATCCTCAGCAGATACGCAGTATTTT. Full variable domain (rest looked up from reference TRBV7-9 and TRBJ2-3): DTGVSQNPRHKITKRGQNVTFRCDPISEHNRLYWYRQTLGQGPEFLTYFQNEAQLEKSRLLSDRFSAERPKGSFSTLEIQRTEQGDSAMYLCASTRLSSADTQYFGPGTRLTVL.

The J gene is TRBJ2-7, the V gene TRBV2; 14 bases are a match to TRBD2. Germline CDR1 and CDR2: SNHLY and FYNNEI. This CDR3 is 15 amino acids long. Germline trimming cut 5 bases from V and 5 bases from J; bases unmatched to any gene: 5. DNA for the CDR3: TGTGCCAGCAGTACGGGACTAGCGGGAGCCCACGAGCAGTACTTC. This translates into CASSTGLAGAHEQYF.

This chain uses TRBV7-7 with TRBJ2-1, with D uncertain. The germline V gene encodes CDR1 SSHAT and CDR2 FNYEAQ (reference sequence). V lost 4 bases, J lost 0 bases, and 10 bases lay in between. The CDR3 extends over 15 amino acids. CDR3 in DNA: TGTGCCAGCAGCTCAAATTTGGGCTCCTACAATGAGCAGTTCTTC. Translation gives CASSSNLGSYNEQFF.

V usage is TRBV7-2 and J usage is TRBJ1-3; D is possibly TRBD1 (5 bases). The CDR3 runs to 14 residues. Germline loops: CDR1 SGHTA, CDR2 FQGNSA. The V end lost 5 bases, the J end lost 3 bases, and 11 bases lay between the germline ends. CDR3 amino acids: CASSRTNYGNTIYF. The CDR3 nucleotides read TGTGCCAGCAGCCGGACAAACTATGGAAACACCATATATTTT.

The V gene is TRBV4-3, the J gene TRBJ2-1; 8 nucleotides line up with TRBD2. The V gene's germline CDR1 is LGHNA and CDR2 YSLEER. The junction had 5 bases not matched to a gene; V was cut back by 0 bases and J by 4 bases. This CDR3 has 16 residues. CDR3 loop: CASSQDERLAYNEQFF. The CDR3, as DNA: TGCGCCAGCAGCCAAGATGAGCGACTAGCGTACAATGAGCAGTTCTTC.

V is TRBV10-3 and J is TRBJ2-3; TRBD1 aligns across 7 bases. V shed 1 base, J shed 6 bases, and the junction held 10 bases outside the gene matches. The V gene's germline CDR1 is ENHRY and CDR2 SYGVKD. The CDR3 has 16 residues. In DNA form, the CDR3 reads TGTGCCATCAGTGAGTGGGCAGGGGGTGGTGTGGATACGCAGTATTTT. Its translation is CAISEWAGGGVDTQYF.

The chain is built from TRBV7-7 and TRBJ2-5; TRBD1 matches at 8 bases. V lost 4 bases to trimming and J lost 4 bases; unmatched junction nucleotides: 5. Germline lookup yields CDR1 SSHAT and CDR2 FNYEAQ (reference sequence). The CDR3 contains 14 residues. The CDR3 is CASSSDRVSETQYF. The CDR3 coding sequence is TGTGCCAGCAGCTCGGACAGGGTGTCAGAGACCCAGTACTTC.

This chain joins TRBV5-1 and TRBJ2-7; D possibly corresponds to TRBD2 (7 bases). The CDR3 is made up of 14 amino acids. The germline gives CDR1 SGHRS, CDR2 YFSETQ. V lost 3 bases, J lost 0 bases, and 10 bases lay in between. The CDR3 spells CASSWRGRSYEQYF. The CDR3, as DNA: TGCGCCAGCAGCTGGCGGGGGCGCTCCTACGAGCAGTACTTC.

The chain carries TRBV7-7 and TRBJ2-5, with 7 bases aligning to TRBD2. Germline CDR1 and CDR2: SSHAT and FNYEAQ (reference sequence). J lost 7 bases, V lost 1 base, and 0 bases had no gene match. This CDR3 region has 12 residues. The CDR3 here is CASSLGGGTQYF. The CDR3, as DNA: TGTGCCAGCAGCTTAGGGGGGGGGACCCAGTACTTC.